The sample holds one count of the clone carrying this TCR beta chain. Its antigen is currently unknown. This CDR3 region has 18 residues. The V gene's germline CDR1 is SGHVS and CDR2 FNYEAQ. With 2 bases removed from V and 2 bases from J, the gap between germline ends came to 16 bases. These data are taken from a study of blood T cells in healthy people across ages. It was with a sample-barcoded 5' primer and a J-beta primer mix that a second PCR of roughly 7 to 12 cycles was run. TCRdb analysed the 5' RACE reads with MiXCR anew, one entry per CDR3 protein. This sample yields about 680,000 distinct CDR3 sequences, of which around 45% are seen a single time; 25% to 35% belongs to the top ten. Overall study findings and caveats: It was held that diversity estimates obtained from one million T cells represented underestimates. Researchers said unsorted PBMCs prevented a conclusive naive versus antigen-experienced comparison.

Donors were healthy Caucasian individuals from Russia aged about 6 to 100. The chain employs TRBV7-6 and TRBJ2-6, with D possibly TRBD1 on 7 matching bases. This TCR was sampled from an older woman in good health. Source material: blood. The CDR3 region has the DNA TGTGCCAGCAGCTTATCGGCGGGACAGTTCCCTGGGGCCAACGTCCTGACTTTC. Residues: CASSLSAGQFPGANVLTF.